The entry that follows covers one T cell receptor beta chain sequence. Trimming pared 2 bases from V and 4 bases from J, leaving 7 bases between. The germline CDR1 and CDR2 sequences are SGDLS and YYNGEE. The CDR3 spans 13 residues. The assay was immunoSEQ multiplex PCR, and TCRdb's table has in-frame clones only and misses some. The sample consists of around 10,000 clones, approximately 81% of them appearing once. This entry belongs to a study of follicular helper T cells after annual influenza vaccination. Time point meaning: 2015-2016 season, pre-vaccination. This chain connects TRBV9 to TRBJ1-3, with D maybe TRBD1 (6 bases). Sequenced here: CXCR5+ CD38- circulating T follicular helper cells from blood, sampled on the day of influenza vaccination. Indicated subset: circulating Tfh, non-naive CD4+CXCR5+PD-1+ (ICOS+CD38+ or ICOS-CD38-). This receptor was obtained from an adult who received the influenza vaccine. The CDR3 region has the DNA TGTGCCAGCAGCGTGGACAGAGGAAACACCATATATTTT. It translates to CASSVDRGNTIYF.